The 26 T cell receptor beta chains below all came from one sample that was sequenced in a study of tumor and adjacent non-tumor tissue in lung cancer. This sample's RNA came from whole unsorted tissue. A modified ARM-PCR protocol with three rounds of nested PCR amplified TCRbeta. TCRdb passed the multiplex PCR reads through MiXCR, listing each CDR3 protein once. This table holds about 110,000 distinct CDR3 sequences, approximately 80% found once. The specimen was lung tumor tissue. These receptors were obtained from a man between 65 and 85 years old with non-small cell lung cancer.

A note on this clonotype: Given a much more abundant clone one base away, this may be a read error. The chain has TRBV20-1 and TRBJ2-5; 9 bases are a match to TRBD2. The CDR3 spans 15 residues. The V gene's germline CDR1 is DFQATT and CDR2 SNEGSKA (reference sequence). The V and J ends lost 5 bases and 7 bases, in that order; junction bases with no gene match: 14. The CDR3 DNA reads as TGCAGTGCTGGGCGTAGCGGGGGTTTGGAAGGGACCCAGTACTTC. Translated, it gives CSAGRSGGLEGTQYF.

This clonotype was counted ten times or more. The chain recombines TRBV6-4 with TRBJ2-3, with 9 positions matching TRBD2. The germline CDR1 and CDR2 sequences are MRHNA and SNTAGT. V was pared by 3 bases and J by 8 bases, with 3 bases of the junction left unmatched. CDR3 length equals 13 residues. The CDR3 region has the DNA TGTGCCAGCAGTGAGCGGGAGGGGAGTACGCAGTATTTT. Its protein is CASSEREGSTQYF.

The sample holds many counts of this clonotype. J is TRBJ2-5 and V is TRBV20-1, with TRBD1 identical over 7 bases. This CDR3 spans 14 amino acids. Unmatched junction bases numbered 11, after V lost 5 bases and J lost 5 bases. Germline V gene lookup returns CDR1 DFQATT and CDR2 SNEGSKA (reference sequence). CDR3 sequence: CSAHRAGGDETQYF. The CDR3 DNA sequence: TGCAGTGCTCACCGGGCAGGGGGTGACGAGACCCAGTACTTC.

About this clonotype itself: The germline gene is not matched at one end of the junction; a read error may be the cause. The CDR3 DNA is TGTGCCAGCAACTTACCCGAGACAGGGAACACTGAAGTTTTCTTC. Translated: CASNLPETGNTEVFF. This chain connects TRBV11-2 to TRBJ1-1, with TRBD1 matching 7 bases. Germline-derived CDR1 and CDR2 are SGHAT and FQNNGV. The CDR3 length is 15 residues.

In this sample, this clonotype turned up once. V usage is TRBV5-6 and J usage is TRBJ1-2, with 9 bases identical to TRBD1. V lost 4 bases and J lost 5; bases outside the gene matches: 15. In germline, CDR1 is SGHDT, CDR2 YYEEEE. The CDR3 is made up of 17 amino acids. The CDR3 spells CASSLRDRDHPYYGYTF. CDR3 nucleotide sequence: TGTGCCAGCAGCCTCAGGGACAGGGATCATCCTTATTATGGCTACACCTTC.

On this clonotype: The junction and the germline gene differ at one end; a read error may be behind it. The rearrangement joins TRBV5-1 to TRBJ1-6, with D possibly being TRBD1 (6 bases). Germline V CDR1 and CDR2: SGHRS, YFSETQ. The CDR3 spans 15 residues. In nucleotides, the CDR3 is TGCGCCAGCAGCACCCAGGGGCCACATAATTCGCCCCTCCACTTT. Translated: CASSTQGPHNSPLHF.

In the case of this clonotype: A much larger clone is a single base away; this may be a read error. The chain couples TRBV20-1 to TRBJ2-7; 11 nucleotides agree with TRBD1. The germline V gene has CDR1 DFQATT and CDR2 SNEGSKA (reference sequence). The CDR3 covers 13 residues. Unmatched junction bases numbered 3, after V lost 6 bases and J lost 2 bases. Here the CDR3 reads CSAGQGATYEQYV. Here the CDR3 DNA reads TGCAGTGCCGGACAGGGGGCCACCTACGAGCAGTACGTC.

V and J are TRBV12-3 or TRBV12-4 and TRBJ1-1; D perhaps matches TRBD1 (5 bases). Trimming stripped 3 bases from V and 4 bases from J, with 15 bases between. CDR3 length: 15 amino acids. The chain's CDR3 is CASSLRRGMITEAFF. As DNA, the CDR3 is TGTGCCAGCAGTTTGAGAAGGGGCATGATCACTGAAGCTTTCTTT.

This clonotype was observed a single time. The rearrangement links TRBV28 to TRBJ2-3; possible D gene TRBD1, 6 bases. The CDR3 loop spans 16 amino acids. Trimming removed 4 bases at V and 0 bases at J, with 14 bases between. CDR1 and CDR2 (germline): MDHEN, SYDVKM. CDR3 sequence (DNA): TGTGCCAGCAGTTCGTTGGGCAGGGGTAGCACAGATACGCAGTATTTT. Translating it yields CASSSLGRGSTDTQYF. The full variable domain, in which reference TRBV28 and TRBJ2-3 provide the parts outside the CDR3, is DVKVTQSSRYLVKRTGEKVFLECVQDMDHENMFWYRQDPGLGLRLIYFSYDVKMKEKGDIPEGYSVSREKKERFSLILESASTNQTSMYLCASSSLGRGSTDTQYFGPGTRLTVL.

As regards this clonotype: The junction and the germline gene differ at one end; a read error may be behind it. This rearrangement joins TRBV6-5 to TRBJ1-2, with 7 bases aligning to TRBD1. The V gene's germline CDR1 is MNHEY and CDR2 SVGAGI. The CDR3 length is 16 residues. CDR3 loop: CASGYSATGQLSGYTF. DNA for the CDR3: TGTGCCAGCGGTTACTCCGCGACAGGGCAGCTGAGTGGCTACACCTTC.

Of note for this clonotype: At one boundary the junction diverges from the germline segment, which might be a read error. The chain links TRBV14 to TRBJ1-2; unclear D gene. The CDR3 length is 13 residues. From germline, CDR1 is SGHDN and CDR2 FVKESK. DNA of the CDR3: TGTGCCAGCAGCCAAACATATTTAGATGACTACAACTTC. Translated: CASSQTYLDDYNF.

The count of this clonotype is one. At one end the junction does not follow the germline gene, possibly because of a read error. The chain links TRBV29-1 to TRBJ2-5; 10 bases map to TRBD1. This CDR3 spans 13 amino acids. CDR1 SQVTM and CDR2 ANQGSEA come from the germline V gene. The CDR3: CSAGTGDLGTQCF. The CDR3, as DNA: TGCAGCGCTGGGACAGGGGATTTGGGGACCCAGTGCTTC.

Of note for this clonotype: Here the CDR3 omits its conserved ending phenylalanine or tryptophan, so a read error is the likely source. The gene calls are TRBV4-3 and TRBJ2-1; possibly TRBD1 for D (5 bases). The length of the CDR3 is 15 residues. Germline V gene data show CDR1 as LGHNA and CDR2 as YSLEER. The CDR3 loop is CANSQDLGAGNEQFL. The CDR3 DNA reads as TGCGCCAACAGCCAAGATTTAGGGGCTGGGAATGAGCAGTTCTTG.

This chain connects TRBV10-3 to TRBJ1-6; D remains ambiguous. CDR3 size: 15 residues. The V gene lost 2 bases and the J gene lost 7 bases, with 12 bases spanning the gap. Germline assignment: CDR1 ENHRY and CDR2 SYGVKD. CDR3 in DNA: TGTGCCATCAGTGAGGACGGTCCTAGCAATTCACCCCTCCACTTT. This sequence encodes CAISEDGPSNSPLHF.

This clonotype was counted once. The junction differs from germline at one of its ends, possibly a read error. V and J are TRBV29-1 and TRBJ2-7; 8 nucleotides match TRBD2. The CDR3 sequence is 14 residues long. CDR1 is SQVTM and CDR2 is ANQGSEA in the germline V gene. Written as DNA, the CDR3 is TGCAGTGTTGACGGGCGAGCGGGGGCCTACGAGCAATACTTC. Its protein product is CSVDGRAGAYEQYF.

The gene calls are TRBV6-5 and TRBJ1-1; D is ambiguous. V lost 2 bases and J 5 bases, leaving 12 bases between the germline ends. Germline V gene sequence: CDR1 MNHEY, CDR2 SVGAGI. This CDR3 region has 14 residues. The chain's CDR3 is CASSYRATRTEAFF. CDR3 sequence (DNA): TGTGCCAGCAGTTACAGGGCCACGAGGACTGAAGCTTTCTTT.

With regard to this clonotype: No conserved phenylalanine or tryptophan is present at the end of the CDR3, so a read error is the likely explanation. No DNA is shown, since the ends of the CDR3 on it are uncertain; the CDR3 is the one TCRdb lists. The chain combines TRBV6-5 with TRBJ1-2; TRBD1, the table's D call, was not compared with the DNA. The CDR3 is 15 residues long, counting both termini. Germline values: CDR1 MNHEY, CDR2 SVGAGI. CDR3: CASSATGMGTYGYSL.

This clonotype was seen repeatedly, ten times or more. This chain joins TRBV28 and TRBJ2-5; possibly TRBD1 for D (5 bases). This CDR3 comprises 13 residues. V was cut by 5 bases and J by 3 bases, with 10 bases left in between. In germline, CDR1 is MDHEN, CDR2 SYDVKM. CDR3 DNA sequence: TGTGCCAGCAGTGATCACAGGAAAGAGACCCAGTACTTC. This sequence encodes CASSDHRKETQYF.

Concerning this clonotype: Mismatch with germline at one junction end may stem from a read error. The CDR3 reads CANSSSTGRPYEQYF. The CDR3 bases are TGTGCCAACAGTAGCTCGACAGGAAGACCCTACGAACAGTACTTC. The V gene is TRBV12-3 or TRBV12-4, the J gene TRBJ2-7; D is possibly TRBD1 (6 bases). The CDR3 covers 15 residues.

Comments on this clonotype: This may stem from a read error, because a much larger clone lies one nucleotide away. This chain uses TRBV28 with TRBJ1-4; D gene unclear. CDR3 length equals 15 residues. Germline assignment: CDR1 MDHEN and CDR2 SYDVKM. The CDR3 protein is CASSLLRLTSEKLFF. CDR3 in DNA: TGTGCCAGCAGTTTACTCAGATTAACTAGTGAAAAACTGTTTTTT. Complete variable domain (other parts from reference TRBV28 and TRBJ1-4): DVKVTQSSRYLVKRTGEKVFLECVQDMDHENMFWYRQDPGLGLRLIYFSYDVKMKEKGDIPEGYSVSREKKERFSLILESASTNQTSMYLCASSLLRLTSEKLFFGSGTQLSVL.

This clonotype has a count of ten or more. The J gene is TRBJ2-7, the V gene TRBV18; 7 bases are a match to TRBD2. Germline-derived CDR1 and CDR2 are KGHSH and LQKENI. The CDR3 covers 18 residues. The J segment lost 1 base and the V segment lost 4 bases, leaving 16 bases of the junction unmatched. This CDR3 reads CASSLQRRSNGRSYEQYF. The CDR3 DNA is TGTGCCAGCTCACTTCAAAGGCGGTCCAACGGGAGGTCCTACGAGCAGTACTTC.

This chain links TRBV28 with TRBJ1-1; D perhaps matches TRBD1 (5 bases). CDR1 is MDHEN, CDR2 SYDVKM, per germline. This CDR3 contains 14 residues. Trimming took 5 bases from V and 11 from J, leaving 21 bases between them. In nucleotides, the CDR3 is TGTGCCAGCAGTGAACAGGAGGCGAGGGTTGAGGCTTTCTTT. It translates to CASSEQEARVEAFF.

In this sample, this clonotype turned up a few times. A junction boundary mismatches the germline segment, possibly from a read error. The chain has TRBV12-3 or TRBV12-4 and TRBJ1-5; weak D call: TRBD1 (6 bases). This CDR3 has 14 residues. This CDR3 is CVSRNRELHQPQHF. The CDR3 DNA follows: TGTGTCAGCAGGAACAGGGAGTTGCATCAGCCTCAGCATTTT.

In nucleotides, the CDR3 is TGTGCCAGCAGCCTCAGGGACAGGGATCGTCCTTACTACTGCTACACCTTC. This sequence encodes CASSLRDRDRPYYCYTF. J is TRBJ1-2 and V is TRBV5-6, with 9 bases identical to TRBD1. Germline V lookup: CDR1 SGHDT, CDR2 YYEEEE. This CDR3 comprises 17 residues. V was pared by 4 bases and J by 9 bases, with 19 bases of the junction left unmatched. Full variable domain (rest looked up from reference TRBV5-6 and TRBJ1-2): DAGVTQSPTHLIKTRGQQVTLRCSPKSGHDTVSWYQQALGQGPQFIFQYYEEEERQRGNFPDRFSGHQFPNYSSELNVNALLLGDSALYLCASSLRDRDRPYYCYTFGSGTRLTVV.

Concerning this clonotype itself: Compared with germline, one end of the junction differs, possibly owing to a read error. This chain joins TRBV29-1 and TRBJ2-5; D may be TRBD1 or TRBD2 (5 bases each). The CDR3 contains 18 residues. CDR1 and CDR2 (germline): SQVTM, ANQGSEA. DNA of the CDR3: TGCCGCGTTGAATTCTATTGGAGTAGCTGGGGGAAACAAGAGACCCAGTACTTC. As protein: CRVEFYWSSWGKQETQYF.

Worth noting for this clonotype: The germline gene is not matched at one end of the junction; a read error may be the cause. This chain joins TRBV6-6 and TRBJ2-7, with 7 bases identical to TRBD1. CDR1 is MNHNY and CDR2 is SVGAGI in the germline V gene (reference sequence). This CDR3 spans 16 amino acids. CDR3 protein: CASSRTGTALFYAQYF. As DNA, the CDR3 is TGTGCCAGCAGTAGGACCGGGACAGCACTCTTCTACGCGCAGTATTTC.